This T cell receptor (beta chain) was captured in a study of blood T cell repertoires in COVID-19. V was pared by 2 bases and J by 3 bases, with 2 bases of the junction left unmatched. This CDR3 is built from 14 residues. The germline V gene encodes CDR1 MGHRA and CDR2 YSYEKL. Profiling relied on immunoSEQ multiplex PCR, and the TCRdb table lists in-frame clones only, not all of them. The sample lists about 23,000 clones, approximately 84% occurring once. This clonotype originated in a woman over 75 with acute or convalescent COVID-19. Sequencing was done on a sample of peripheral blood. The chain joins TRBV4-1 to TRBJ1-2, with TRBD1 identical over 8 bases. CDR3 bases: TGCGCCAGCAGCCAATTGGACAGGGACTATGGCTACACCTTC. It codes for CASSQLDRDYGYTF.